This section outlines one T cell receptor (beta chain) sequence together with its context. The sample is drawn from a study of blood T cell repertoires in COVID-19. Trimming took off 3 bases at V and 8 bases at J, with 14 bases between the two ends. CDR1 is SGHNT and CDR2 is YENEEA in the germline V gene. This CDR3 is built from 13 residues. Profiling relied on immunoSEQ multiplex PCR, and the TCRdb table lists in-frame clones only, not all of them. Of approximately 280,000 clones in the sample, about 89% were seen once. Input material: peripheral blood. This sequence was found in a man aged 40-49 years with acute or convalescent COVID-19. The chain couples TRBV11-3 to TRBJ2-7; D perhaps matches TRBD2 (7 bases). In DNA, the CDR3 is TGTGCCAGCAGCTTTTCGGGAGGACAGCAGCAGTACTTC. It yields the protein CASSFSGGQQQYF.